This TCR beta chain was found in a study of blood T cell repertoires in COVID-19. Study background: PBMCs, B-cell-depleted T cells, or T cells provided the cDNA or gDNA that made up the material.

This CDR3 region has 15 residues. CDR1 is MNHEY, CDR2 SVGAGI, per germline. The V and J ends lost 5 bases and 3 bases respectively, with 14 bases between them. In the source study's methods: Estimation of nucleated cell counts relied on the amplification of reference gene primers. Method: immunoSEQ multiplex PCR; TCRdb's copy keeps in-frame clones and lacks some. V and J calls plus clone size are reproduced from that table; the DNA served to infer D and trimming. The table includes 220,000 or so clones, more than 65% detected once. The TCR originated in a woman aged 55-75 years with acute or convalescent COVID-19. The sequenced sample was peripheral blood. The gene calls are TRBV6-5 and TRBJ1-3; no clear D gene. The CDR3 DNA is TGTGCCAGCAGTCGTAGAGAGGAGATTGGAAACACCATATATTTT. Residues: CASSRREEIGNTIYF.